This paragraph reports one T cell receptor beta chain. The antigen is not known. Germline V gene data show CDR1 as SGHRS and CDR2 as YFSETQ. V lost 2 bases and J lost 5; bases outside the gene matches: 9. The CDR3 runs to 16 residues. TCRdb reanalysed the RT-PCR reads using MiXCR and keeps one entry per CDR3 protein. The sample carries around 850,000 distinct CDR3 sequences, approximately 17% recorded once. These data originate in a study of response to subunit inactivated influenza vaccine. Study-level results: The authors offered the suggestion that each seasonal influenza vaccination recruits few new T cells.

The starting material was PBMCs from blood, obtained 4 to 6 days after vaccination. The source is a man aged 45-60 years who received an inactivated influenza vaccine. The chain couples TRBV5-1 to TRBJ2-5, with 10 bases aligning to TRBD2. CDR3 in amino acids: CASSFGSGRDMETQYF. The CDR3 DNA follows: TGCGCCAGCAGCTTCGGCAGCGGGAGGGACATGGAGACCCAGTACTTC.